The next 10 T cell receptor beta chains were all read from a single sample in a study of T cells in Graves' hyperthyroidism and ophthalmopathy. Authors of the study amplified TCR beta CDR3 regions from RNA transcripts. First-round RT-PCR of the TCR CDR3 relied on the HTBI primer set. A single record per CDR3 protein comes from TCRdb applying MiXCR to the multiplex PCR reads. The data hold just under 750,000 distinct CDR3 sequences, with 35% observed a single time. What was sequenced was blood. The receptors come from a woman aged 40 to 50 with Graves' hyperthyroidism.

The genes are TRBV10-3 and TRBJ1-1; 7 bases fit TRBD1. V dropped 4 bases and J dropped 5; count of bases not matched to a gene: 7. The germline V gene encodes CDR1 ENHRY and CDR2 SYGVKD. This CDR3 region has 14 residues. CDR3 sequence (DNA): TGTGCCATCAGTGGACAGGGAGTCGGGACTGAAGCTTTCTTT. Its translation is CAISGQGVGTEAFF.

Ten or more counts support this clonotype. This chain joins TRBV6-5 and TRBJ1-2; 10 nucleotides line up with TRBD1. J lost 4 bases, V lost 2 bases, and 7 bases had no gene match. This CDR3 contains 16 residues. CDR1 is MNHEY and CDR2 is SVGAGI in the germline V gene. The CDR3 loop reads CASSYLRTGGGYGYTF. The DNA for the CDR3 is TGTGCCAGCAGTTACCTAAGGACAGGGGGAGGCTATGGCTACACCTTC.

This rearrangement joins TRBV7-8 to TRBJ2-1; no definite D call. V gave up 1 base and J gave up 12 bases, with 13 bases separating them. The CDR3 sequence is 13 residues long. The V gene's germline CDR1 is SGHVS and CDR2 FQNEAQ. The CDR3 here is CASSLDSVPRQFF. CDR3 nucleotide sequence: TGTGCCAGCAGCTTAGATTCCGTCCCTCGGCAGTTCTTC.

This clonotype was detected a few times. The V and J genes are TRBV6-5 and TRBJ1-2; possibly TRBD1 for D (6 bases). V dropped 6 bases and J dropped 6 bases, with 14 bases sitting between them. CDR3 length equals 13 residues. Germline CDR1 reads MNHEY; CDR2 reads SVGAGI. The CDR3 loop reads CASSPGVGDGYTF. The CDR3 coding sequence is TGTGCCAGCAGCCCAGGGGTAGGGGATGGCTACACCTTC.

The rearrangement joins TRBV20-1 to TRBJ1-2, with 8 bases lining up with TRBD1. This CDR3 contains 12 residues. V was pared by 5 bases and J by 8 bases, with 7 bases of the junction left unmatched. The V gene's germline CDR1 is DFQATT and CDR2 SNEGSKA (reference sequence). The CDR3 is CSAVTGGWGYTF. The CDR3, as DNA: TGCAGTGCTGTAACAGGGGGATGGGGCTACACCTTC.

This clonotype came up a few times. The V gene is TRBV4-3, the J gene TRBJ2-7; 11 bases fit TRBD2. Germline assignment: CDR1 LGHNA and CDR2 YSLEER. Trimming at V came to 4 bases and at J to 7 bases, leaving 6 bases not matched to a gene. CDR3 length: 14 residues. DNA of the CDR3: TGCGCCAGCAGCCCGCGACTAGCGGGGAGGGAGCAGTACTTC. It yields the protein CASSPRLAGREQYF.

Comments on this clonotype: Germline and junction disagree at one end, which may indicate a read error. V and J are TRBV6-6 and TRBJ2-7; possibly TRBD1 for D (5 bases). The CDR3 has 10 residues. Per the germline V gene, CDR1 is MNHNY and CDR2 is SVGAGI (reference sequence). DNA of the CDR3: TGTGCCAGCAGTTCCGCAGGGCAGTGCTTC. It yields the protein CASSSAGQCF.

This clonotype was detected a few times. A much larger clonotype is one base distant, so this may be a read error. This chain connects TRBV10-3 to TRBJ1-1, with D unresolved. The ends were cut back, 6 bases at V and 5 bases at J, with 10 bases in the middle. CDR1 and CDR2 from the germline V gene are ENHRY and SYGVKD. This CDR3 contains 12 residues. CDR3 DNA: TGTGCCATCAGGCGACTCGGAACTGAAGCTTTCTTT. As protein: CAIRRLGTEAFF.

This clonotype was seen more than once but under ten times. The V gene is TRBV9, the J gene TRBJ1-1; no clear D gene. Trimming took off 0 bases at V and 0 bases at J, with 9 bases between the two ends. The CDR3 totals 15 residues. The V gene's germline CDR1 is SGDLS and CDR2 YYNGEE. The CDR3 protein is CASSVEASLNTEAFF. DNA of the CDR3: TGTGCCAGCAGCGTAGAGGCCTCGCTGAACACTGAAGCTTTCTTT.

CDR3 region: CASSHPRGGNYGYTF. CDR3 sequence (DNA): TGCGCCAGCAGCCATCCCCGGGGGGGGAACTATGGCTACACCTTC. The chain links TRBV4-3 to TRBJ1-2; a weak D match, TRBD1 (5 bases). The V gene's germline CDR1 is LGHNA and CDR2 YSLEER. This CDR3 comprises 15 residues. The germline V and J ends were trimmed by 3 bases and 2 bases, with 13 bases remaining between them.